This TCR beta chain was retrieved from a study of siplizumab effects on memory and regulatory T cells. TCRdb keeps only in-frame clones here, not all; method: immunoSEQ multiplex PCR. The data contain about 85,000 clones, around 95% of them singletons. The germline V gene encodes CDR1 SNHLY and CDR2 FYNNEI. The CDR3 is 14 amino acids. Trimming took off 9 bases at V and 0 bases at J, with 9 bases between the two ends. Study conclusions and caveats: Memory cells seemed less diverse than naive T cells, which seemed major alloresponse contributors.

Note on this clone: Its antigen is not identified.

The origin of this receptor is a human donor in good health. This sequence joins TRBV2 and TRBJ2-6, with a weak D call TRBD1 (5 bases). Sequenced sample: CD8+ T cells sorted from blood. This CDR3 reads CAREDSSGANVLTF. CDR3 sequence (DNA): TGTGCCAGGGAAGACAGCTCTGGGGCCAACGTCCTGACTTTC.